This is a list of T cell receptor beta chains from one sample in a study of cytomegalovirus exposure and HLA in healthy donors. Profiled with immunoSEQ multiplex PCR; TCRdb holds only in-frame clones, not every one. The data contain some 90,000 clones, about 70% of them singletons. The source material was PBMCs. Source of these receptors: a man aged 40-50 years in good health and CMV-seronegative. The CDR3 runs from the conserved cysteine through the conserved F or W. The D gene is left open where the match is weak. Not every row has a clone size; where given, it reads once, few, many or a size class.

j_call d_call v_call clone_size cdr3_aa cdr3_nt
TRBJ2-1 TRBD1 TRBV15 once CATSRAGQGHNEQFF TGTGCCACCAGCAGAGCGGGACAGGGACACAATGAGCAGTTCTTC
TRBJ1-6 - TRBV6-6 - CASRGQGSNSPLHF TGTGCCAGCAGGGGCCAAGGGAGTAATTCACCCCTCCACTTT
TRBJ1-2 TRBD1 TRBV4-1 - CASSPVARTGIYGYTF TGCGCCAGCAGCCCCGTGGCAAGGACAGGGATCTATGGCTACACCTTC
TRBJ1-2 - TRBV6-6 - CASTTPLGALSLGYTF TGTGCCAGCACCACTCCCTTGGGGGCACTTAGTCTTGGCTACACCTTC
TRBJ1-5 - TRBV6-5 - CACSLGGDQPQHF TGTGCCTGCAGTCTCGGGGGGGACCAGCCCCAGCATTTT
TRBJ1-2 TRBD1 TRBV4-3 - CASSQSLRTGGSDYGYTF TGCGCCAGCAGCCAAAGTTTAAGGACAGGGGGCTCGGACTATGGCTACACCTTC
TRBJ2-7 TRBD1 TRBV5-1 - CASSWAGQGVDEQYF TGCGCCAGCAGCTGGGCGGGACAGGGCGTAGACGAGCAGTACTTC
TRBJ2-7 TRBD1 TRBV5-1 - CASSGADRGGYEQYF TGCGCCAGCAGCGGGGCCGACAGGGGAGGCTACGAGCAGTACTTC
TRBJ1-1 - TRBV6-5 - CASRDTTGFAAEAFF TGTGCCAGCAGAGACACTACAGGGTTTGCCGCTGAAGCTTTCTTT
TRBJ1-1 - TRBV19 - CASSMRIAEAFF TGTGCCAGTAGTATGAGAATCGCTGAAGCTTTCTTT
TRBJ1-1 - TRBV18 once CASSSLQGEAGAEAFF TGTGCCAGCTCATCGCTACAGGGAGAGGCTGGAGCTGAAGCTTTCTTT
TRBJ2-4 TRBD1 TRBV4-1 once CASSQSGTGRRELAKNIQYF TGCGCCAGCAGCCAAAGCGGGACAGGGAGGCGGGAACTAGCCAAAAACATTCAGTACTTC
TRBJ2-7 - TRBV27 - CASSPLHRVGLGQQYF TGTGCCAGCAGTCCGCTCCACAGGGTGGGTTTGGGTCAGCAGTACTTC
TRBJ2-5 TRBD2 TRBV7-6 - CASSKNLAGGSLETQYF TGTGCCAGCAGCAAAAACCTAGCGGGGGGCTCTCTCGAGACCCAGTACTTC
TRBJ1-1 - TRBV18 - CASSPRIQAANTEAFF TGTGCCAGCTCACCGCGAATACAGGCAGCGAACACTGAAGCTTTCTTT
TRBJ1-1 TRBD1 TRBV9 - CASSVVQGGTEAFF TGTGCCAGCAGCGTAGTACAGGGGGGAACTGAAGCTTTCTTT
TRBJ2-5 TRBD1 TRBV6-5 - CASSYRTGTGGETQYF TGTGCCAGCAGTTACCGAACCGGGACAGGGGGGGAGACCCAGTACTTC
TRBJ2-3 - TRBV12-1 - CASSPKTSGVTDTQYF TGTGCCAGCAGCCCCAAGACTAGCGGGGTTACAGATACGCAGTATTTT
TRBJ2-1 - TRBV9 few CASSVSPSYNEQFF TGTGCCAGCAGCGTCTCTCCCTCCTACAATGAGCAGTTCTTC
TRBJ1-4 - TRBV7-8 - CASSLGGKLTNEKLFF TGTGCCAGCAGCTTGGGAGGGAAATTGACTAATGAAAAACTGTTTTTT
TRBJ1-2 - TRBV4-3 - CASSQETVIYGYTF TGCGCCAGCAGCCAGGAGACAGTGATCTATGGCTACACCTTC
TRBJ2-7 TRBD1 TRBV28 - CASSDPLGTGSIYEQYF TGTGCCAGCAGCGATCCTCTTGGGACAGGGTCTATCTACGAGCAGTACTTC
TRBJ1-6 - TRBV5-1 - CASSASGDSSLHF TGCGCCAGCAGCGCCAGCGGGGATTCGTCCCTCCACTTT
TRBJ2-7 - TRBV27 - CASSTPDGLAEQYF TGTGCCAGCAGTACGCCGGACGGGCTAGCCGAGCAGTACTTC
TRBJ2-4 - TRBV7-2 - CATRGRGSHKNIQYF TGTGCCACTAGAGGACGGGGTTCACACAAAAACATTCAGTACTTC
TRBJ2-1 TRBD2 TRBV6-1 - CASTGGGGWNEQFF TGTGCCAGCACCGGCGGGGGGGGATGGAATGAGCAGTTCTTC
TRBJ1-2 - TRBV6-1 - CASSESGRVLSYGYTF TGTGCCAGCAGTGAATCTGGCAGGGTCCTAAGCTATGGCTACACCTTC
TRBJ2-7 TRBD2 TRBV29-1 few CSVDLGLGNDEQYF TGCAGCGTCGACCTAGGACTAGGCAACGACGAGCAGTACTTC
TRBJ2-1 - TRBV27 - CASSFLGRSYHEQFF TGTGCCAGCAGTTTTCTTGGCAGGTCCTACCATGAGCAGTTCTTC